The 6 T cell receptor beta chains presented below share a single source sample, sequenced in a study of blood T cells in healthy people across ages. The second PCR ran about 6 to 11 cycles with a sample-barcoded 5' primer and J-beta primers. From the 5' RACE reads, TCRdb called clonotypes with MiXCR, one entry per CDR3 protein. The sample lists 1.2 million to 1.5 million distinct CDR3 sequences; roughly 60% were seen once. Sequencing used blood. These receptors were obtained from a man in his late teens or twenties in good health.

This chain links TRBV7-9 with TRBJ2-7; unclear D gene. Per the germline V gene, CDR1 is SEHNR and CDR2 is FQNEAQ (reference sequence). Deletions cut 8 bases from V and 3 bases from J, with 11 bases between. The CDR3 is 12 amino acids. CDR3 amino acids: CASRGNRYEQYF. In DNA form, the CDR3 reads TGTGCCAGCCGAGGTAATCGCTACGAGCAGTACTTC.

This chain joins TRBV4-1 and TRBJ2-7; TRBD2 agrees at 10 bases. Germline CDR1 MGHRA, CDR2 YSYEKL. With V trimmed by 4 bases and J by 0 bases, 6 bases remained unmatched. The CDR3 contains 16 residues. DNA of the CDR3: TGCGCCAGCAGCCCGGCCGGGACTAGCGTCTCCTACGAGCAGTACTTC. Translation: CASSPAGTSVSYEQYF.

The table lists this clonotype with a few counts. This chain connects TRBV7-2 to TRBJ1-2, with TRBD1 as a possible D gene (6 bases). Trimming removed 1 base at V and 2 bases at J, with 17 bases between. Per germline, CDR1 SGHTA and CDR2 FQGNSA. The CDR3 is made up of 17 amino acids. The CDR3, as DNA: TGTGCCAGCAGCTTAGTCGCAGGGGCGGGGGCCAACTATGGCTACACCTTC. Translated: CASSLVAGAGANYGYTF.

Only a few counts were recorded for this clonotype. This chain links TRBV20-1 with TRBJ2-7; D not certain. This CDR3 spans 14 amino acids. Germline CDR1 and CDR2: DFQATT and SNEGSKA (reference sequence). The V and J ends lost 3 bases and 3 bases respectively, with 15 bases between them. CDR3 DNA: TGCAGTGCTAGTCGAGACTCCGGTGGCTACGAGCAGTACTTC. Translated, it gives CSASRDSGGYEQYF.

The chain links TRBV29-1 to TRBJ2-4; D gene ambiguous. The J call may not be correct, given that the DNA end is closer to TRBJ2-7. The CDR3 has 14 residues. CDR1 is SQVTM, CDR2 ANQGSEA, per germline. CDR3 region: CSVVSRISSYEQYF. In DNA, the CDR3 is TGCAGCGTTGTTTCTAGGATTAGCTCCTACGAGCAGTACTTC.

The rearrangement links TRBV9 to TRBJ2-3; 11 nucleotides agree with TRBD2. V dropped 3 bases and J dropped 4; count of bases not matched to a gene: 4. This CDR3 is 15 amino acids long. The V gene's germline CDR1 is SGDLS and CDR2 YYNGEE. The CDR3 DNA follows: TGTGCCAGCAGCGGTCCGGGACTAGCGGCAGATACGCAGTATTTT. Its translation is CASSGPGLAADTQYF.